The 10 T cell receptor beta chains given below trace back to one sample, sequenced in a study of blood T cell repertoires in COVID-19 (dated by TCRdb to the early 2020s). The method behind the library was the immunoSEQ multiplex PCR assay. Here the immuneACCESS table is served through TCRdb, limited to in-frame sequences with V and J called. Missing clones are a known gap in these copies; in checked studies unresolved V genes cover under half, and the rest lacks a known reason. Present in this sample are roughly 230,000 clones, 90% of which were seen just once. The top ten constitute around 1.9% of the sample. The specimen sequenced was peripheral blood. The receptors shown here come from an older woman with COVID-19, enrolled during active disease.

The V gene is TRBV7-2, the J gene TRBJ1-2, with 9 bases identical to TRBD1. The CDR3 contains 12 residues. CDR1 is SGHTA, CDR2 FQGNSA, per germline. The DNA of the CDR3 is TGTTCCACCGGGACAGGGCTCATACATGACACCTTC. Its protein is CSTGTGLIHDTF. The whole variable domain, filled in from reference TRBV7-2 and TRBJ1-2, reads GAGVSQSPSNKVTEKGKDVELRCDPISGHTALYWYRQSLGQGLEFLIYFQGNSAPDKSGLPSDRFSAERTGGSVSTLTIQRTQQEDSAVYLCSTGTGLIHDTFGSGTRLTVV.

This chain links TRBV2 with TRBJ1-5; 8 positions match TRBD1. V lost 11 bases and J lost 6; bases outside the gene matches: 9. Germline CDR1 reads SNHLY; CDR2 reads FYNNEI. The CDR3 has 13 residues. The CDR3 region has the DNA TGTGCCCAAACCAGGGGGCCGGGTCAGCCCCAGCATTTT. Translation gives CAQTRGPGQPQHF.

CDR3 residues: CATSNPGQGDNSPLHF. CDR3 DNA: TGTGCCACCAGCAACCCCGGACAGGGGGATAATTCACCCCTCCACTTT. This chain uses TRBV15 with TRBJ1-6, with 10 nucleotides matching TRBD1. Per germline, CDR1 LNHNV and CDR2 YYDKDF (reference sequence). V gave up 4 bases and J gave up 5 bases; unmatched junction bases: 5. This CDR3 has 16 residues.

The chain couples TRBV19 to TRBJ1-4, with TRBD1 identical over 9 bases. The CDR3 runs 14 residues. The germline V gene has CDR1 LNHDA and CDR2 SQIVND (reference sequence). The V segment lost 6 bases and the J segment 8 bases; nucleotides outside the gene matches: 7. CDR3 residues: CASRDRGEGEKLFF. CDR3 coding DNA: TGTGCCAGTAGGGACAGGGGAGAGGGGGAAAAACTGTTTTTT.

The CDR3 sequence is CASSMTGGHQPQHF. In nucleotides, the CDR3 is TGTGCCAGCAGTATGACAGGGGGGCATCAGCCCCAGCATTTT. This rearrangement joins TRBV2 to TRBJ1-5, with 9 bases matching TRBD1. The CDR3 extends over 14 amino acids. Trimming took 5 bases from V and 5 from J; bases not matched to a gene: 4. Germline CDR1 SNHLY, CDR2 FYNNEI.

This clone occurred once. The chain has TRBV7-2 and TRBJ2-2; a possible D gene is TRBD2 (6 bases). With 5 bases removed from V and 3 bases from J, the gap between germline ends came to 16 bases. The germline V gene has CDR1 SGHTA and CDR2 FQGNSA. The CDR3 sequence is 16 residues long. CDR3 in amino acids: CASSRSWGVDTGELFF. The DNA of the CDR3 is TGTGCCAGCAGCCGCTCTTGGGGGGTGGACACCGGGGAGCTGTTTTTT.

This clone occurred once. This chain connects TRBV6-5 to TRBJ2-3, with D possibly being TRBD1 (5 bases). Trimming shortened V by 4 bases and J by 1 base, and 9 bases separated the two germline ends. CDR3 length: 14 residues. CDR1 MNHEY and CDR2 SVGAGI come from the germline V gene. The CDR3: CASSWVRGTDTQYF. In nucleotides, the CDR3 is TGTGCCAGCAGTTGGGTCAGGGGCACAGATACGCAGTATTTT.

The chain carries TRBV30 and TRBJ1-3, with 9 bases aligning to TRBD1. CDR1 and CDR2 (germline): GTSNPN, SVGIG (reference sequence). The CDR3 covers 14 residues. The trim removed 0 bases at V and 8 bases at J, leaving 5 bases unmatched. This chain's CDR3 is CAWSVSDRGDTIYF. Written as DNA, the CDR3 is TGTGCCTGGAGTGTATCGGACAGGGGTGACACCATATATTTT.

The chain uses TRBV4-2 and TRBJ2-7; TRBD2 might be the D (5 bases). Germline V lookup: CDR1 LGHNA, CDR2 YNFKEQ. The CDR3 has 14 amino acids. Trimming took 0 bases from V and 2 from J, leaving 8 bases between them. The CDR3 loop reads CASSQDRDAYEQYF. CDR3 nucleotide sequence: TGTGCCAGCAGCCAAGACCGGGATGCCTACGAGCAGTACTTC.

The rearrangement joins TRBV2 to TRBJ2-2; D is possibly TRBD2 (6 bases). V was clipped by 6 bases and J by 7 bases, with 15 bases between them. Germline V gene lookup returns CDR1 SNHLY and CDR2 FYNNEI. The CDR3 extends over 14 amino acids. The CDR3, as DNA: TGTGCCAGCAGCCGAGTCGGGGGTGTCGGGGAGCTGTTTTTT. Translated: CASSRVGGVGELFF. Variable domain in full (rest from reference TRBV2 and TRBJ2-2): EPEVTQTPSHQVTQMGQEVILRCVPISNHLYFYWYRQILGQKVEFLVSFYNNEISEKSEIFDDQFSVERPDGSNFTLKIRSTKLEDSAMYFCASSRVGGVGELFFGEGSRLTVL.